The entry that follows covers one TCR beta chain sequence. Its antigen is currently unknown. This specimen comes from a study of cytomegalovirus exposure and HLA in healthy donors. Broader study findings: In a later analysis, productive TCRs from donors in an Asian-associated ancestry cluster reportedly carried fewer N-insertions than the cohort mean.

The PCR had 60 Vbeta and 13 Jbeta primers. Assay used: immunoSEQ multiplex PCR; TCRdb lists only in-frame clones, some missing. In the table there are 250,000 to 300,000 clones, around 90% of which are singletons. CDR1 and CDR2 from the germline V gene are SGDLS and YYNGEE. V dropped 1 base and J dropped 5; count of bases not matched to a gene: 10. This CDR3 spans 16 amino acids. The chain links TRBV9 to TRBJ2-3, with 7 bases identical to TRBD2. The TCR comes from a girl aged 2 to 10 in good health and CMV-seronegative. Sample: PBMCs. In DNA, the CDR3 is TGTGCCAGCAGCGTACTAGCGGACTACGCAAGAGATACGCAGTATTTT. Encoded protein: CASSVLADYARDTQYF.